One sample yielded the 5 T cell receptor beta chains listed below, sequenced in a study of OX40 agonist ivuxolimab in advanced cancers. The method was immunoSEQ multiplex PCR; TCRdb's version includes in-frame clones alone and lacks a portion of them. There are tens of thousands of clones in the sample; just over 85% occur only once, and 0.85% to 0.95% lies in the top ten. This material consisted of CD4+ or CD8+ T cells sorted from blood, taken in a trial of the OX40 agonist ivuxolimab. These receptors were obtained from an adult with an advanced solid tumor such as melanoma, head and neck, liver or kidney cancer.

The chain carries TRBV7-2 and TRBJ2-7, with TRBD2 matching over 9 bases. Per the germline V gene, CDR1 is SGHTA and CDR2 is FQGNSA. V shed 2 bases and J 7 bases; nucleotides not matched to a gene: 9. The CDR3 sequence is 15 residues long. The CDR3 reads CASSLLAGSVGEQYF. The CDR3 region has the DNA TGTGCCAGCAGCTTACTAGCGGGGAGTGTGGGGGAGCAGTACTTC.

The chain has TRBV9 and TRBJ1-6; D remains unclear. V lost 0 bases and J lost 10, with 5 bases in between. There are 12 residues in the CDR3. Germline CDR1 is SGDLS and CDR2 is YYNGEE. This chain's CDR3 is CASSVEGSPLHF. CDR3 nucleotide sequence: TGTGCCAGCAGCGTAGAGGGCTCACCCCTCCACTTT.

The chain carries TRBV6-1 and TRBJ2-1; maybe TRBD2 (5 bases). The ends were cut back, 11 bases at V and 8 bases at J, with 19 bases in the middle. Germline CDR1 is MNHNS and CDR2 is SASEGT. The CDR3 is made up of 13 amino acids. The CDR3 DNA follows: TGTGCCGCCGCCAGGAGGTATGGGGATGAGCAGTTCTTC. Amino acid sequence: CAAARRYGDEQFF.

A few counts support this clone. V and J are TRBV4-1 and TRBJ1-1, with D maybe TRBD1 (6 bases). The CDR3 is 14 amino acids. Per germline, CDR1 MGHRA and CDR2 YSYEKL. Trimming removed 7 bases at V and 2 bases at J, with 14 bases between. The CDR3 DNA is TGCGCCAGCACAAAGAGGGACACTAACACTGAAGCTTTCTTT. Translation: CASTKRDTNTEAFF.

Regarding this clone: This specimen includes other DNA sequences encoding the same CDR3. This sequence joins TRBV29-1 and TRBJ2-3; 11 bases match TRBD2. V shed 5 bases and J 0 bases; nucleotides not matched to a gene: 4. The germline V gene encodes CDR1 SQVTM and CDR2 ANQGSEA. This CDR3 comprises 15 residues. The CDR3 DNA follows: TGCAGCGTTCGAGGACTAGCGGGTAGCACAGATACGCAGTATTTT. Translating it yields CSVRGLAGSTDTQYF.